The sequence of this TCR beta chain was determined in a study of blood T cells in healthy people across ages. Whole-study findings and limits: Unsorted PBMCs prevented conclusive naive versus antigen-experienced comparison. The CMV status of each donor remained undetermined, and this could have confounded shifts in expanded clonotypes.

V gave up 4 bases and J gave up 6 bases; unmatched junction bases: 13. Per germline, CDR1 SGHRS and CDR2 YFSETQ. CDR3 length: 16 amino acids. There are a few counts of this clonotype. Its specificity is unknown. A second roughly 6 to 12 cycle PCR used barcoded and J-beta primers. No fewer than 3 million CDR3-containing paired-end reads came from each sample. TCRdb passed the 5' RACE reads through MiXCR, listing each CDR3 protein once. The sample has roughly 800,000 distinct CDR3 sequences; roughly 60% are singletons. Every donor provided roughly 9.1 milliliters of peripheral blood. J is TRBJ2-1 and V is TRBV5-1; TRBD2 matches at 7 bases. The sample comprised blood. The source of this sequence is a man between 25 and 39 years old in good health. The DNA for the CDR3 is TGCGCCAGCAGCCCTTACCTAGCGGAACCCTTCAATGAGCAGTTCTTC. It encodes CASSPYLAEPFNEQFF.